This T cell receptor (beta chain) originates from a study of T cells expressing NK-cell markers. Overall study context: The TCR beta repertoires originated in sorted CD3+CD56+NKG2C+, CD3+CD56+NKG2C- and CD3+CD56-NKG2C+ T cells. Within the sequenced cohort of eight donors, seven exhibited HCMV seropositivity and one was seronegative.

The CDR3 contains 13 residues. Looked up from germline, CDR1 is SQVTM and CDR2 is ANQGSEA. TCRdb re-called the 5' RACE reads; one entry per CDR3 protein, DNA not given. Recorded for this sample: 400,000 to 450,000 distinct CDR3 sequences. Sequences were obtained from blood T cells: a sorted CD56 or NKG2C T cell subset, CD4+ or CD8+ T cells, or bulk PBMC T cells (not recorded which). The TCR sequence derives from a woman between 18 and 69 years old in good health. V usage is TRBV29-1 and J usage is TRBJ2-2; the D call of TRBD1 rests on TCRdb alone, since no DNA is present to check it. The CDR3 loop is CSVGDRGTEELFF.